Listed below are T cell receptor beta chains from one sample, sequenced in a study of PD-L1 blockade in urothelial cancer. Some clones are missing from TCRdb's copy, which holds only in-frame ones; the method was immunoSEQ multiplex PCR. The data show about 30,000 clones, with roughly nine tenths seen just once and around 8.5% held by the top ten. The sequenced sample was PBMCs, obtained around atezolizumab (anti-PD-L1) treatment. These receptors came from a man older than 75 with urothelial cancer. Both conserved end residues are part of each CDR3. D genes are given only for firm matches. Only some rows state a clone size, as once, few, many or a class for expanded clones.

abundance: -
d_gene: -
j_gene: TRBJ2-7
v_gene: TRBV7-9
CDR3aa: CASSLANEQYF
CDR3nt: TGTGCCAGCAGCTTAGCCAACGAGCAGTACTTC

abundance: -
d_gene: -
j_gene: TRBJ2-1
v_gene: TRBV6-6
CDR3aa: CASSYSPVPTGNEQFF
CDR3nt: TGTGCCAGCAGTTACTCGCCCGTCCCCACGGGCAATGAGCAGTTCTTC

abundance: -
d_gene: TRBD1
j_gene: TRBJ1-2
v_gene: TRBV19
CDR3aa: CASSVDRAVGGYTF
CDR3nt: TGTGCCAGTAGTGTCGACAGGGCCGTTGGAGGCTACACCTTC

abundance: -
d_gene: TRBD1
j_gene: TRBJ2-7
v_gene: TRBV7-9
CDR3aa: CASVSGQEKGYEQYF
CDR3nt: TGTGCCAGCGTATCGGGACAGGAAAAGGGCTACGAGCAGTACTTC

abundance: -
d_gene: -
j_gene: TRBJ2-7
v_gene: TRBV30
CDR3aa: CAWSRRGEQYF
CDR3nt: TGTGCCTGGAGTCGGAGGGGCGAGCAGTACTTC

abundance: -
d_gene: -
j_gene: TRBJ2-1
v_gene: TRBV19
CDR3aa: CASSGGVVEQFF
CDR3nt: TGTGCCAGTAGTGGCGGGGTCGTTGAGCAGTTCTTC

abundance: -
d_gene: -
j_gene: TRBJ2-2
v_gene: TRBV5-1
CDR3aa: CASSLAGANTGELFF
CDR3nt: TGCGCCAGCAGCTTGGCCGGAGCGAACACCGGGGAGCTGTTTTTT

abundance: -
d_gene: -
j_gene: TRBJ2-3
v_gene: TRBV19
CDR3aa: CASSYGLLSGTDTQYF
CDR3nt: TGTGCCAGTAGTTACGGGTTGCTGAGTGGCACAGATACGCAGTATTTT

abundance: few
d_gene: TRBD1
j_gene: TRBJ1-5
v_gene: TRBV4-3
CDR3aa: CASSQDSGTAGYQPQHF
CDR3nt: TGCGCCAGCAGCCAAGATTCGGGGACAGCCGGATATCAGCCCCAGCATTTT

abundance: -
d_gene: -
j_gene: TRBJ2-7
v_gene: TRBV7-2
CDR3aa: CASSQGGAGGYEQYF
CDR3nt: TGTGCCAGCAGCCAAGGGGGCGCTGGGGGGTACGAGCAGTACTTC

abundance: -
d_gene: -
j_gene: TRBJ1-5
v_gene: TRBV18
CDR3aa: CASSPAGGATQHF
CDR3nt: TGTGCCAGCTCACCAGCTGGAGGGGCCACCCAGCATTTT

abundance: -
d_gene: TRBD1
j_gene: TRBJ1-2
v_gene: TRBV10-3
CDR3aa: CAIRGQGWNYGYTF
CDR3nt: TGTGCCATCAGAGGACAGGGGTGGAACTATGGCTACACCTTC

abundance: -
d_gene: -
j_gene: TRBJ2-7
v_gene: TRBV6-1
CDR3aa: CASSEAQVYEQYF
CDR3nt: TGTGCCAGCAGTGAAGCACAAGTCTACGAGCAGTACTTC

abundance: -
d_gene: TRBD1
j_gene: TRBJ2-5
v_gene: TRBV7-2
CDR3aa: CASSLASGTGIETQYF
CDR3nt: TGTGCCAGCAGCTTAGCCTCCGGGACAGGGATAGAGACCCAGTACTTC

abundance: -
d_gene: TRBD2
j_gene: TRBJ2-1
v_gene: TRBV5-1
CDR3aa: CASSSLPPSGRLHNEQFF
CDR3nt: TGCGCCAGCAGCTCGCTACCTCCTAGCGGGAGGCTCCACAATGAGCAGTTCTTC

abundance: -
d_gene: TRBD2
j_gene: TRBJ2-1
v_gene: TRBV4-1
CDR3aa: CASSRSGLAGVHNEQFF
CDR3nt: TGCGCCAGCAGCCGATCCGGACTAGCGGGAGTCCACAATGAGCAGTTCTTC

abundance: -
d_gene: TRBD1
j_gene: TRBJ1-4
v_gene: TRBV6-5
CDR3aa: CASSPSTGLGEKLFF
CDR3nt: TGTGCCAGCAGTCCCTCGACAGGGCTGGGTGAAAAACTGTTTTTT

abundance: few
d_gene: -
j_gene: TRBJ2-7
v_gene: TRBV5-4
CDR3aa: CASSLVAGQTYEQYF
CDR3nt: TGTGCCAGCAGCTTGGTGGCAGGCCAGACCTACGAGCAGTACTTC

abundance: -
d_gene: -
j_gene: TRBJ1-2
v_gene: TRBV11-2
CDR3aa: CASSLSPLSSAGGYTF
CDR3nt: TGTGCCAGCAGCTTATCCCCCCTCTCCTCCGCGGGAGGCTACACCTTC

abundance: -
d_gene: TRBD2
j_gene: TRBJ2-2
v_gene: TRBV5-1
CDR3aa: CASSTRLAGSTGELFF
CDR3nt: TGCGCCAGCAGCACTCGACTAGCGGGAAGCACCGGGGAGCTGTTTTTT

abundance: -
d_gene: TRBD1
j_gene: TRBJ2-3
v_gene: TRBV19
CDR3aa: CASSIMQGDIDTQYF
CDR3nt: TGTGCCAGTAGTATTATGCAGGGGGATATAGATACGCAGTATTTT

abundance: once
d_gene: -
j_gene: TRBJ2-2
v_gene: TRBV7-9
CDR3aa: CASSPRTGELFF
CDR3nt: TGTGCCAGCAGCCCGAGGACCGGGGAGCTGTTTTTT

abundance: -
d_gene: TRBD1
j_gene: TRBJ2-3
v_gene: TRBV19
CDR3aa: CATRGTGASTDTQYF
CDR3nt: TGTGCCACTAGAGGGACAGGGGCTAGCACAGATACGCAGTATTTT

abundance: -
d_gene: -
j_gene: TRBJ2-1
v_gene: TRBV28
CDR3aa: CASSLGGYSSYNEQFF
CDR3nt: TGTGCCAGCAGTTTAGGCGGATATAGCTCCTACAATGAGCAGTTCTTC

abundance: -
d_gene: -
j_gene: TRBJ2-2
v_gene: TRBV30
CDR3aa: CAWSFKGGELFF
CDR3nt: TGTGCCTGGAGTTTTAAGGGGGGGGAGCTGTTTTTT

abundance: -
d_gene: TRBD2
j_gene: TRBJ2-2
v_gene: TRBV5-6
CDR3aa: CASSLAGANTGELFF
CDR3nt: TGTGCCAGCAGCTTAGCGGGGGCGAACACCGGGGAGCTGTTTTTT

abundance: -
d_gene: -
j_gene: TRBJ1-5
v_gene: TRBV30
CDR3aa: CAWQRKDGGNQPQHF
CDR3nt: TGTGCCTGGCAAAGAAAGGACGGCGGGAATCAGCCCCAGCATTTT

abundance: -
d_gene: TRBD2
j_gene: TRBJ2-3
v_gene: TRBV30
CDR3aa: CAWSRQRLAGVNGPDTQYF
CDR3nt: TGTGCCTGGAGCCGACAGCGACTAGCGGGAGTAAACGGGCCAGATACGCAGTATTTT

abundance: -
d_gene: TRBD1
j_gene: TRBJ1-1
v_gene: TRBV25-1
CDR3aa: CASGPGQGLPEAFF
CDR3nt: TGTGCCAGCGGTCCGGGACAGGGTCTCCCTGAAGCTTTCTTT

abundance: -
d_gene: TRBD2
j_gene: TRBJ2-2
v_gene: TRBV10-3
CDR3aa: CAISEEGLAVTGELFF
CDR3nt: TGTGCCATCAGTGAGGAGGGACTAGCGGTTACCGGGGAGCTGTTTTTT

abundance: -
d_gene: -
j_gene: TRBJ2-1
v_gene: TRBV5-6
CDR3aa: CASSQRPSSYNEQFF
CDR3nt: TGTGCCAGCAGCCAGAGGCCGAGCTCCTACAATGAGCAGTTCTTC

abundance: -
d_gene: -
j_gene: TRBJ1-2
v_gene: TRBV5-1
CDR3aa: CASSLDTPAPNYGYTF
CDR3nt: TGCGCCAGCAGCTTGGACACGCCCGCTCCCAACTATGGCTACACCTTC

abundance: -
d_gene: TRBD1
j_gene: TRBJ1-2
v_gene: TRBV30
CDR3aa: CAWTISGQDGYTF
CDR3nt: TGTGCCTGGACTATCTCGGGACAGGATGGCTACACCTTC

abundance: -
d_gene: -
j_gene: TRBJ2-4
v_gene: TRBV7-2
CDR3aa: CASSSTASAKNIQYF
CDR3nt: TGTGCCAGCAGCTCGACAGCCTCGGCCAAAAACATTCAGTACTTC

abundance: -
d_gene: -
j_gene: TRBJ2-5
v_gene: TRBV10-3
CDR3aa: CAISESGQQETQYF
CDR3nt: TGTGCCATCAGTGAGTCGGGACAACAAGAGACCCAGTACTTC

abundance: -
d_gene: -
j_gene: TRBJ1-1
v_gene: TRBV6-6
CDR3aa: CASSYSIGWSTEAFF
CDR3nt: TGTGCCAGCAGTTACTCGATCGGGTGGAGCACTGAAGCTTTCTTT

abundance: -
d_gene: TRBD1
j_gene: TRBJ2-3
v_gene: TRBV19
CDR3aa: CASRPQGALDTQYF
CDR3nt: TGTGCCAGTAGGCCACAGGGGGCTCTTGATACGCAGTATTTT

abundance: -
d_gene: TRBD1
j_gene: TRBJ1-4
v_gene: TRBV18
CDR3aa: CASSQDREDEKLFF
CDR3nt: TGTGCCAGCTCCCAAGACAGGGAGGATGAAAAACTGTTTTTT

abundance: -
d_gene: -
j_gene: TRBJ1-4
v_gene: TRBV11-2
CDR3aa: CASSLVGYGGTNEKLFF
CDR3nt: TGTGCCAGCAGCTTAGTTGGCTACGGAGGCACTAATGAAAAACTGTTTTTT

abundance: -
d_gene: TRBD1
j_gene: TRBJ1-2
v_gene: TRBV11-2
CDR3aa: CASSLDGDRYGYTF
CDR3nt: TGTGCCAGCAGCTTAGACGGGGACAGATACGGCTACACCTTC